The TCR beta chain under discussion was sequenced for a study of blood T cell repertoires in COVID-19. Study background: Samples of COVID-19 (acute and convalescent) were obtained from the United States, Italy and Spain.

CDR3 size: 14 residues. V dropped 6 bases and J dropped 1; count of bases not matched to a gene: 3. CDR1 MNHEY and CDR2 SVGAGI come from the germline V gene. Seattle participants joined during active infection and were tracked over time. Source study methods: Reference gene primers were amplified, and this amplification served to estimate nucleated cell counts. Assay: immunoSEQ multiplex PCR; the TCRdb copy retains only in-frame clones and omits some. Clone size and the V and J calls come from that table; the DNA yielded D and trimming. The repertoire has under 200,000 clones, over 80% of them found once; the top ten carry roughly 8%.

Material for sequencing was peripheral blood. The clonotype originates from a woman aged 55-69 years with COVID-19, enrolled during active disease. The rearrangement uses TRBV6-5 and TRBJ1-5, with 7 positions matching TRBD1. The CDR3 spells CASSRTGSNQPQHF. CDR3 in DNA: TGTGCCAGCAGCCGGACAGGCAGCAATCAGCCCCAGCATTTT.